Reported below is one TCR beta chain. The data originate from a study of cytomegalovirus exposure and HLA in healthy donors. Amplification used 60 Vbeta primers and 13 Jbeta primers. Clones were sequenced by immunoSEQ multiplex PCR, and TCRdb holds only the in-frame ones, with some missing. The top ten clones hold around 5.7% of a sample with 150,000 to 200,000 clones, 80% of them seen once. The sample consisted of PBMCs. The sequence was obtained from a man aged 40-50 years in good health and CMV-seronegative.

CDR3: CSVPGGLGYTF. The CDR3 coding sequence is TGCAGCGTTCCAGGGGGCCTAGGCTACACCTTC. The V and J genes are TRBV29-1 and TRBJ1-2, with 8 bases aligning to TRBD1. Germline lookup yields CDR1 SQVTM and CDR2 ANQGSEA. This CDR3 comprises 11 residues. The J segment lost 8 bases and the V segment lost 5 bases, leaving 4 bases of the junction unmatched.